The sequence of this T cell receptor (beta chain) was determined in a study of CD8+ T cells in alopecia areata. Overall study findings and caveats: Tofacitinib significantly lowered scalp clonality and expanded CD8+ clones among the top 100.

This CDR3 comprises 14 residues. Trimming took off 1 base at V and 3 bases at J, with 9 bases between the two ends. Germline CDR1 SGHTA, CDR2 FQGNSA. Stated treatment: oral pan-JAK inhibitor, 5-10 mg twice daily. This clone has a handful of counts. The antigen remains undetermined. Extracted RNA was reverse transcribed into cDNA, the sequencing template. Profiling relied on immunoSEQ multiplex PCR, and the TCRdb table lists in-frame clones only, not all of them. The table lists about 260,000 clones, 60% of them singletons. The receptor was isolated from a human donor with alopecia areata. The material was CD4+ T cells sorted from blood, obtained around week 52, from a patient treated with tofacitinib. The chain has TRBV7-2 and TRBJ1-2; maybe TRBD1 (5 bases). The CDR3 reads CASSLGRADYGYTF. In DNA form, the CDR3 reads TGTGCCAGCAGCTTAGGCAGGGCCGACTATGGCTACACCTTC.